The T cell receptor beta chain under discussion was sequenced for a study of blood T cell repertoires in COVID-19. Across the study: T cells, B-cell-depleted T cells, or PBMCs supplied cDNA or gDNA.

The CDR3 length is 13 residues. V gave up 1 base and J gave up 5 bases, with 8 bases separating them. Germline assignment: CDR1 SNHLY and CDR2 FYNNEI. Assay: immunoSEQ multiplex PCR; the TCRdb copy retains only in-frame clones and omits some. The sample includes 220,000 or so clones, 75% to 85% of them seen just once. Concerning this clone: This CDR3 is also generated by other DNA sequences in the sample.

The sequenced material came from peripheral blood. The rearrangement uses TRBV2 and TRBJ1-2; D is unclear. This clonotype originated in a woman of 80 years or more with COVID-19, enrolled during active disease. CDR3 region: CASSEGGLYGYTF. The CDR3 nucleotides are TGTGCCAGCAGTGAAGGCGGACTATATGGCTACACCTTC. The whole variable domain, remainder taken from reference TRBV2 and TRBJ1-2, is EPEVTQTPSHQVTQMGQEVILRCVPISNHLYFYWYRQILGQKVEFLVSFYNNEISEKSEIFDDQFSVERPDGSNFTLKIRSTKLEDSAMYFCASSEGGLYGYTFGSGTRLTVV.